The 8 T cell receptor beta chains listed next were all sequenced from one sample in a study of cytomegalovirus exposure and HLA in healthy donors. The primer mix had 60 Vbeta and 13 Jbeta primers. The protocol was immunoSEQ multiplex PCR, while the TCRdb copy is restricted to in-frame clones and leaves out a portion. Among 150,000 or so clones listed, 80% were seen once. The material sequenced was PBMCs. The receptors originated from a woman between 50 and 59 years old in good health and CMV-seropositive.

DNA of the CDR3: TGTGCCAGCAGTTCCCAGCGGGGGAAGGTCTCCTACGAGCAGTACTTC. Its translation is CASSSQRGKVSYEQYF. The chain uses TRBV27 and TRBJ2-7, with 8 nucleotides matching TRBD2. The CDR3 is made up of 16 amino acids. Germline CDR1 and CDR2: MNHEY and SMNVEV (reference sequence). Germline trimming cut 4 bases from V and 0 bases from J; bases unmatched to any gene: 8.

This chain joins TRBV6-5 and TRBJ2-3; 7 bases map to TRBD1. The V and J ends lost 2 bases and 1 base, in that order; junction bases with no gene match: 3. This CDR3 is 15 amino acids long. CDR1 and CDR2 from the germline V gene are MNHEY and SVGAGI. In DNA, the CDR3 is TGTGCCAGCAGTTACAGGGGGCGAGGCACAGATACGCAGTATTTT. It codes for CASSYRGRGTDTQYF.

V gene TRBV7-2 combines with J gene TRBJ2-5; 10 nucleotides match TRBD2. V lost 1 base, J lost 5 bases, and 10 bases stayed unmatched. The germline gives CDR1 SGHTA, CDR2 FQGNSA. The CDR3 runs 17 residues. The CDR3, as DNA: TGTGCCAGCAGCTTAGGCCAGCGGGGGGGGGCCCCGGAGACCCAGTACTTC. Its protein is CASSLGQRGGAPETQYF. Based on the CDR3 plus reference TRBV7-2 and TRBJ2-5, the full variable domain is GAGVSQSPSNKVTEKGKDVELRCDPISGHTALYWYRQSLGQGLEFLIYFQGNSAPDKSGLPSDRFSAERTGGSVSTLTIQRTQQEDSAVYLCASSLGQRGGAPETQYFGPGTRLLVL.

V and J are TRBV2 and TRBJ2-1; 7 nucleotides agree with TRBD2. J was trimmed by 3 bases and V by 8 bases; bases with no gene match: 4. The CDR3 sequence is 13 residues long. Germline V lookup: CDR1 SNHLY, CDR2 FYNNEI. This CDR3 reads CASPLAVYNEQFF. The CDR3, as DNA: TGTGCCAGCCCCCTAGCGGTCTACAATGAGCAGTTCTTC.

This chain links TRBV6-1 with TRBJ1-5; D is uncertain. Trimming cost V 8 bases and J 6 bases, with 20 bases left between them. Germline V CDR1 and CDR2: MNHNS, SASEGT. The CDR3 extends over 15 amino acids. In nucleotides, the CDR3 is TGTGCCAGCTCGCCCCGGGCTCCCAGCGGTCAGCCCCAGCATTTT. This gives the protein CASSPRAPSGQPQHF.

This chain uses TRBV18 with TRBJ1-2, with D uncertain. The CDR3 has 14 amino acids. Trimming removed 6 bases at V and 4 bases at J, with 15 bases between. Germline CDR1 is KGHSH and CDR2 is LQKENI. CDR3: CASSPWETFYGYTF. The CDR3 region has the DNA TGTGCCAGCTCTCCGTGGGAGACCTTCTATGGCTACACCTTC.

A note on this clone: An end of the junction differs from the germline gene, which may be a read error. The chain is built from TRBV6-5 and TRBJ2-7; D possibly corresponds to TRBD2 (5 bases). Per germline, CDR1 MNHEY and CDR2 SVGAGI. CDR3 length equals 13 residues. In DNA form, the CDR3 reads TGTGCCAGCAGTTACTCCCGCGAGAGGCCCGGGGACTTC. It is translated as CASSYSRERPGDF.

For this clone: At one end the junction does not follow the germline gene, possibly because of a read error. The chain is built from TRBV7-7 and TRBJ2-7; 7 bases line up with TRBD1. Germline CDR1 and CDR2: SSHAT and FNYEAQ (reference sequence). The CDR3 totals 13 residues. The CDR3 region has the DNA TGTGCTAGCAGCTTAGTGAGACAGGGCGAGCAGTACTTC. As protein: CASSLVRQGEQYF.